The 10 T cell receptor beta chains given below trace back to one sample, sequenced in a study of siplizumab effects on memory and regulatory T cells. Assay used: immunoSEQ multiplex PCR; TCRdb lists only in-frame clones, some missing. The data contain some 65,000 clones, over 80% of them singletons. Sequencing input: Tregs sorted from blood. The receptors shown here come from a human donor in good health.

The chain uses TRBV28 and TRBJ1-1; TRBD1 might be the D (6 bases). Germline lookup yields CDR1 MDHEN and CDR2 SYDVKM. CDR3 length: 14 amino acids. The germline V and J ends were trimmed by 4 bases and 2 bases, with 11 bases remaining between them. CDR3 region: CASSSNRVNTEAFF. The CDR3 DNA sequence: TGTGCCAGCAGTTCAAACAGGGTAAACACTGAAGCTTTCTTT.

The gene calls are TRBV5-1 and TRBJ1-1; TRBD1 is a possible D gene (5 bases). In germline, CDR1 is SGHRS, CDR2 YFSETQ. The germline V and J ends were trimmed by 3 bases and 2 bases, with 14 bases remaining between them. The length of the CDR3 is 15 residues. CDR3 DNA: TGCGCCAGCAGCTCGTTGGGGACCCTAAACACTGAAGCTTTCTTT. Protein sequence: CASSSLGTLNTEAFF.

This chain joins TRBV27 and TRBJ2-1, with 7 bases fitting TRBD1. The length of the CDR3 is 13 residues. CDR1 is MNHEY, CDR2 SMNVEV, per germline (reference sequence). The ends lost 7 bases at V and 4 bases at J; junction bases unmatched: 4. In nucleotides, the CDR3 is TGTGCCAGCACCAGGACAGGTTACAATGAGCAGTTCTTC. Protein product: CASTRTGYNEQFF.

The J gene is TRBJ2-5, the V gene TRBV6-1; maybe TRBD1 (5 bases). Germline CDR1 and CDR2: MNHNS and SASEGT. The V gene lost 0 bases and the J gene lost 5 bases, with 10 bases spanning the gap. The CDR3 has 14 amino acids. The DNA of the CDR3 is TGTGCCAGCAGTGAAGCGAAGGGGCGTGAGACCCAGTACTTC. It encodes CASSEAKGRETQYF.

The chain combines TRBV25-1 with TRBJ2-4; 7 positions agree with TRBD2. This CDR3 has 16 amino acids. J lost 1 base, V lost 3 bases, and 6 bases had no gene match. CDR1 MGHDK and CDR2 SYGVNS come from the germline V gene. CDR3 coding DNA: TGTGCCAGCAGTGACGGCGGGAGCTCCGCCAAAAACATTCAGTACTTC. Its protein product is CASSDGGSSAKNIQYF.

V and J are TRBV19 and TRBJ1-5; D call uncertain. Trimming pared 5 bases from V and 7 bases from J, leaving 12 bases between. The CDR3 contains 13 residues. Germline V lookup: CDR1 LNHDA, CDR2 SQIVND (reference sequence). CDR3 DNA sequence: TGTGCCAGTAGTCCATGGGTTCTACAGCCCCAGCATTTT. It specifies CASSPWVLQPQHF. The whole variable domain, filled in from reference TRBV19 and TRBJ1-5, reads DGGITQSPKYLFRKEGQNVTLSCEQNLNHDAMYWYRQDPGQGLRLIYYSQIVNDFQKGDIAEGYSVSREKKESFPLTVTSAQKNPTAFYLCASSPWVLQPQHFGDGTRLSIL.

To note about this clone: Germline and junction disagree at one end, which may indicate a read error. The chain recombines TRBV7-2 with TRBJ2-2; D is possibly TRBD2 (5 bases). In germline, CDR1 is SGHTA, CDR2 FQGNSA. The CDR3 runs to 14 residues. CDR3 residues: CASTLASRAGELFF. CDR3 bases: TGTGCCAGCACCTTAGCGAGTAGGGCCGGGGAGCTGTTTTTT.

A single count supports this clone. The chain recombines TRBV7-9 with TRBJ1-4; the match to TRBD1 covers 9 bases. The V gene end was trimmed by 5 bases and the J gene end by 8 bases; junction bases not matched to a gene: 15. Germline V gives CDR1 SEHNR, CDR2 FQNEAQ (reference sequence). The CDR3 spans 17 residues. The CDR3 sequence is CASSLRTGELSGEKLFF. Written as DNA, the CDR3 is TGTGCCAGCAGCCTCCGGACAGGGGAACTGTCAGGAGAAAAACTGTTTTTT.

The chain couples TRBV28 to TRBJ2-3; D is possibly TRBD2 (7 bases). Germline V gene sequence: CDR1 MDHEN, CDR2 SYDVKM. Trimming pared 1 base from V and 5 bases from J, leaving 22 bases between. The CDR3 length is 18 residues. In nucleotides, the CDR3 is TGTGCCAGCAGTTTATTTTTAGGGGGGGGGAATATTAAAGATACGCAGTATTTT. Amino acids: CASSLFLGGGNIKDTQYF.

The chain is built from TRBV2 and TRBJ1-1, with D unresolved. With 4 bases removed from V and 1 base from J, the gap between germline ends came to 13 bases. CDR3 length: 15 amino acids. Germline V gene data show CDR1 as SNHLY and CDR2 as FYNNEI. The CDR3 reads CASSAPRGGNTEAFF. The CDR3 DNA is TGTGCCAGCAGTGCGCCCAGAGGCGGGAACACTGAAGCTTTCTTT.